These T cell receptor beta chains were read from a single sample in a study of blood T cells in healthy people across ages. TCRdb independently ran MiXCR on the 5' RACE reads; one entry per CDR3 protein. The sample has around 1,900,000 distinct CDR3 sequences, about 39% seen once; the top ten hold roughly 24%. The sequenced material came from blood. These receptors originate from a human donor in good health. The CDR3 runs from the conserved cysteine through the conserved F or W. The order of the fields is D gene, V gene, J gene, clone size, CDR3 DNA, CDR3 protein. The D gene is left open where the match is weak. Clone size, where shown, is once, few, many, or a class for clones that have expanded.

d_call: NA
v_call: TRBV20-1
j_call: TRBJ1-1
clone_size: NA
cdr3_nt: TGCAGTGCGCACAGACCGGGATATGGCGCTGAAGCTTTCTTT
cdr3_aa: CSAHRPGYGAEAFF

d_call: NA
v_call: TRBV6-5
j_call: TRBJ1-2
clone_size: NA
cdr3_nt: TGTGCCAGCAGTTTCTTTCCGGGCAGTGGGGGCTATGGCTACACCTTC
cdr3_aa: CASSFFPGSGGYGYTF

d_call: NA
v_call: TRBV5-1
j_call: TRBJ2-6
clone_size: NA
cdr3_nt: TGCGCCAGCATTCCGGGCCCACCCTCTGGGGCCAACGTCCTGACTTTC
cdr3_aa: CASIPGPPSGANVLTF

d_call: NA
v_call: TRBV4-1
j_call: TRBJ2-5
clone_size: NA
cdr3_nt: TGCGCCAGCAGCCAACTAGGGCTAGAGACCCGGTACTTC
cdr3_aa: CASSQLGLETRYF

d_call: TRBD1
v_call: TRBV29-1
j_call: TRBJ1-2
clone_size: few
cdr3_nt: TGCAGCGTTTGGGACAGGAACATTCTCGGCGGCTACACCTTC
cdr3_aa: CSVWDRNILGGYTF

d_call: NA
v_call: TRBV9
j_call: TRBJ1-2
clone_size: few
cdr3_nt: TGTGCCAGCAGCGTAGACAGACTAGGAAACTATGGCTACACCTTC
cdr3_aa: CASSVDRLGNYGYTF

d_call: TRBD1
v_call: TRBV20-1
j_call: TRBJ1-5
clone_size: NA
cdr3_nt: TGCAGTGCTATAGTTCGGACAGGGGGTAATAGCAATCAGCCCCAGCATTTT
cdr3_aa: CSAIVRTGGNSNQPQHF

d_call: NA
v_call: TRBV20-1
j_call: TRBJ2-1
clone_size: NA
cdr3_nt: TGCAGTGCTAGCCATCCTGGCAATGAGCAGTTCTTC
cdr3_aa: CSASHPGNEQFF

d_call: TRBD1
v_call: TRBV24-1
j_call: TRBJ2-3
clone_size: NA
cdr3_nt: TGTGCCACCGGTGATGCGGGACAGGATTCCCCGGATACGCAGTATTTT
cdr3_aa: CATGDAGQDSPDTQYF

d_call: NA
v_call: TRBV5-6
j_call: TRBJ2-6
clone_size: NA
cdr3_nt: TGTGCCAGCAGCCCGGGACAGCGGGTAGGGGCCAACGTCCTGACTTTC
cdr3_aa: CASSPGQRVGANVLTF

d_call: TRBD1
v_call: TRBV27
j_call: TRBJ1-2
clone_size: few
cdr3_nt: TGTGCCAGCAGTCACAGGGGGCCTCGGTATGGCTACACCTTC
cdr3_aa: CASSHRGPRYGYTF

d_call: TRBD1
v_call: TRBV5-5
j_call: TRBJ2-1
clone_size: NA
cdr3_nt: TGTGCCAGCAGCCACCGGGACAGCGATAGCTCCTACAATGAGCAGTTCTTC
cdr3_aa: CASSHRDSDSSYNEQFF

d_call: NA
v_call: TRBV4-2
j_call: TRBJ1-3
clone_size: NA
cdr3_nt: TGTGCCAGCAGCCAATCTCTCAGGGTTCGTCCTGGAAACACCATATATTTT
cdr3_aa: CASSQSLRVRPGNTIYF

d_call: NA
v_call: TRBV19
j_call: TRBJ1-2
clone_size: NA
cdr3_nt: TGTGCCAGTAGTTCTTTCCGGGACGGCTATGGCTACACCTTC
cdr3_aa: CASSSFRDGYGYTF

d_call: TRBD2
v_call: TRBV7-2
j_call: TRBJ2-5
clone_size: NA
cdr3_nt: TGTGCCAGCAGCTTAGGGACTAGCCGTGGGGAGACCCAGTACTTC
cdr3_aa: CASSLGTSRGETQYF

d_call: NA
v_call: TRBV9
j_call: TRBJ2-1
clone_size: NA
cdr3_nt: TGTGCCAGCAGCGGGGACCGCGCGGCGGATGAGCAGTTCTTC
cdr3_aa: CASSGDRAADEQFF

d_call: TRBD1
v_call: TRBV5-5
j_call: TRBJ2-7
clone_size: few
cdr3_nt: TGTGCCAGCAGCAGCTGGGGACAGGGGGTCTACGAGCAGTACTTC
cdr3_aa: CASSSWGQGVYEQYF

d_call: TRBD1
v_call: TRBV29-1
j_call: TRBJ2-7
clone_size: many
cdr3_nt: TGCAGCGCGGCCAATACAGGGGCCTACGAGCAGTACTTC
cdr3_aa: CSAANTGAYEQYF

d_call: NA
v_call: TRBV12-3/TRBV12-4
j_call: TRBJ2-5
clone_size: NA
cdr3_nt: TGTGCCAGCAGTACCCCGGGGAACCAAGAGACCCAGTACTTC
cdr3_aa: CASSTPGNQETQYF

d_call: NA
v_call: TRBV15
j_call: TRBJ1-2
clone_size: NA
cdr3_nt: TGTGCCACCAGCAGAGGGGTGCAGGGGCCTAACTATGGCTACACCTTC
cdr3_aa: CATSRGVQGPNYGYTF

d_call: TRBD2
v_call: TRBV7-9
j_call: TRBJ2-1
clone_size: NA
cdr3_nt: TGTGCCAGCAGCTTCGGACTAGCGGGGGGGCTTTTCTCCTACAATGAGCAGTTCTTC
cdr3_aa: CASSFGLAGGLFSYNEQFF

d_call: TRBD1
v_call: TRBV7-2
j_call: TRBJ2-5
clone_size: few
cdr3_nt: TGTGCCAGCAGCTTGGGCAACAGGGGTAGGGAGACCCAGTACTTC
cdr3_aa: CASSLGNRGRETQYF

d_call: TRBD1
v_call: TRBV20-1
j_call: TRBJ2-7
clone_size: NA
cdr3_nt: TGCAGTGCCACATGGACAGGGGCGGCCTACGAGCAGTACTTC
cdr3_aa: CSATWTGAAYEQYF